Sequencing of this T cell receptor (beta chain) was carried out in a study of shared clonotypes between healthy human individuals. At a deep level, the assay was run. This table comes from immunoSEQ multiplex PCR, and its TCRdb copy is limited to in-frame clones, with some not included. Of approximately 1.5 million clones listed, roughly 98.5% are singletons. Study-wide results and limits: Rarefaction curves obtained for sorted subsets showed sequencing incomplete despite large depth. Estimated richness values were generally larger in naive subsets than in memory subsets. Represented diversity, genetic and exposure-history alike, was limited by few donors.

About this clone: Its antigen is not known.

The specimen sequenced was naive CD4+ T cells sorted from blood. Subset of the sample: CD45RA+ positively selected. The clonotype was recovered from a man in his thirties or forties in good health.

The CDR3: CASSDSAGTPNEQFF. DNA of the CDR3: TGCGCCAGCAGCGATTCAGCGGGTACCCCTAATGAGCAGTTCTTC. This rearrangement joins TRBV5-1 to TRBJ2-1; perhaps TRBD2 as D (6 bases). Between the trimmed V and J ends, which lost 4 bases and 7 bases, there was a span of 18 bases. CDR1 and CDR2 from the germline V gene are SGHRS and YFSETQ. The length of the CDR3 is 15 residues.